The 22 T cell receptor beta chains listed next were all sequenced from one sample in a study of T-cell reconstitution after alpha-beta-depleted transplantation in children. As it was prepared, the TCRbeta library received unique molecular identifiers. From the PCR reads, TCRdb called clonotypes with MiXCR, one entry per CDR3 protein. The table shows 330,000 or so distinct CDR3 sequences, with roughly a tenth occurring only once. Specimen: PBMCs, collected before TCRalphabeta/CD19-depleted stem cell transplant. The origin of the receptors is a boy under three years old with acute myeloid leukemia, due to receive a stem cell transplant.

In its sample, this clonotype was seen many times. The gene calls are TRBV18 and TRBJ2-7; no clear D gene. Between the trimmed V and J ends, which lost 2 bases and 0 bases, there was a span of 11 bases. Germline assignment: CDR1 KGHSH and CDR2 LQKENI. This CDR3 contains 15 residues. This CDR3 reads CASSPGRVASYEQYF. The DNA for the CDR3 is TGTGCCAGCTCACCAGGTAGGGTCGCCTCCTACGAGCAGTACTTC.

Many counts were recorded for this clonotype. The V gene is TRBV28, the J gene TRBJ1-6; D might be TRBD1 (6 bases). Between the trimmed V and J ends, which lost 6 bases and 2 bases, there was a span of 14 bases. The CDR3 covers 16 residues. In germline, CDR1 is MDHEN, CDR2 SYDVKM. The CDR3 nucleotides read TGTGCCAGCAGCCCTACAGGGAACGCCTATAATTCACCCCTCCACTTT. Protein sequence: CASSPTGNAYNSPLHF.

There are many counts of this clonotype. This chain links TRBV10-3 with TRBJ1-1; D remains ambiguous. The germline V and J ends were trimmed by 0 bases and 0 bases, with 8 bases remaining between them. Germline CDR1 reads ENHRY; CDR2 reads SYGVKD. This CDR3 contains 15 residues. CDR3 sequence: CAISESKELNTEAFF. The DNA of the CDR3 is TGTGCCATCAGTGAGTCGAAGGAACTGAACACTGAAGCTTTCTTT.

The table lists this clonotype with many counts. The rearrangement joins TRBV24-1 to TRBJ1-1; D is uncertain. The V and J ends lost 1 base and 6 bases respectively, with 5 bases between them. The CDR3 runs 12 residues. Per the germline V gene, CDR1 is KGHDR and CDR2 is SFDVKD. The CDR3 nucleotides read TGTGCCACCAGTGATTTAGGCTCTGAAGCTTTCTTT. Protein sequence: CATSDLGSEAFF.

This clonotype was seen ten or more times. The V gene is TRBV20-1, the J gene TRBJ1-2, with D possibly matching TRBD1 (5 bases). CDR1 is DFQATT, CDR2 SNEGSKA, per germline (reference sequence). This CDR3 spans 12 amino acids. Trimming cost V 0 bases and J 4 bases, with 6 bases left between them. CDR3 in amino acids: CSARDGGYGYTF. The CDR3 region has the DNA TGCAGTGCTAGAGATGGGGGCTATGGCTACACCTTC.

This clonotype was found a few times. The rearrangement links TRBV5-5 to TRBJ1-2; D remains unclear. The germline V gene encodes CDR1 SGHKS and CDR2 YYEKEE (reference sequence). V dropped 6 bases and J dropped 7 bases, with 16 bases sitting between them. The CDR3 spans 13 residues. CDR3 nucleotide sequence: TGTGCCAGCATCCCGGGTGGCCTCGGTGGCTACACCTTC. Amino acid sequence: CASIPGGLGGYTF.

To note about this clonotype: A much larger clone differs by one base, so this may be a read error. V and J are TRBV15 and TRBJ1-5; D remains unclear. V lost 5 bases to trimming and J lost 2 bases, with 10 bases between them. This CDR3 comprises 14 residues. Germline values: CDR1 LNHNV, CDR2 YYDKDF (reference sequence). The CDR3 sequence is CATSRRVGNQPQHF. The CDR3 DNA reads TGTGCCACCAGCCGACGGGTGGGCAATCAGCCCCAGCATTTT.

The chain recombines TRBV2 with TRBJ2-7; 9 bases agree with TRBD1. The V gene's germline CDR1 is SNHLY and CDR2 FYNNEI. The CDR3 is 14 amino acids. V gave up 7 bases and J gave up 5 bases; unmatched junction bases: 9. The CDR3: CASTLDRGSHEQYF. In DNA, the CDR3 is TGTGCCAGCACACTTGACAGGGGGAGCCACGAGCAGTACTTC.

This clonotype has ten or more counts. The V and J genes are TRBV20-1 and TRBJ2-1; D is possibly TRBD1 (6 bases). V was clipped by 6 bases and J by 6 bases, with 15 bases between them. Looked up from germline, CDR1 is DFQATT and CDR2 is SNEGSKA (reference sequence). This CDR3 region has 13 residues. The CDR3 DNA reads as TGCAGTGCCCCGGGGACACCGCGCAATGAGCAGTTCTTC. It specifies CSAPGTPRNEQFF.

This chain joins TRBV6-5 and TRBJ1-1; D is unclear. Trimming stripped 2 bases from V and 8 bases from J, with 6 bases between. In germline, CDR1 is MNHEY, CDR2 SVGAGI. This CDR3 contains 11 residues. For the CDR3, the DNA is TGTGCCAGCAGTTACAGGGCAGAAGCTTTCTTT. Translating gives CASSYRAEAFF.

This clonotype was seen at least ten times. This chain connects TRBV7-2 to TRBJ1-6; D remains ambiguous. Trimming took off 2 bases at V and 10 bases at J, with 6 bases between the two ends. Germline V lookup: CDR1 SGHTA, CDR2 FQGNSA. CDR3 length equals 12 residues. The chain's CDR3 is CASSLKVSPLHF. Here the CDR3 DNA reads TGTGCCAGCAGCTTAAAGGTGTCACCCCTCCACTTT.

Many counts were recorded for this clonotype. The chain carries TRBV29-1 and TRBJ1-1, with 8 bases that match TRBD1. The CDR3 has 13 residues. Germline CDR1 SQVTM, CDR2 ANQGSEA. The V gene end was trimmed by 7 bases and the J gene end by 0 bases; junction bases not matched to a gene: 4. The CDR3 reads CSGTGGLNTEAFF. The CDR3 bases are TGCAGCGGTACAGGGGGTTTGAACACTGAAGCTTTCTTT.

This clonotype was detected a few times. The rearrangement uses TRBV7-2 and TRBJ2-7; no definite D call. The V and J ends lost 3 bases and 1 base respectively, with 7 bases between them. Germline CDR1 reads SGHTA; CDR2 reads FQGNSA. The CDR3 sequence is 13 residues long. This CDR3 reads CASSFGPSYEQYF. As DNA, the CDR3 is TGTGCCAGCAGCTTTGGCCCTTCCTACGAGCAGTACTTC.

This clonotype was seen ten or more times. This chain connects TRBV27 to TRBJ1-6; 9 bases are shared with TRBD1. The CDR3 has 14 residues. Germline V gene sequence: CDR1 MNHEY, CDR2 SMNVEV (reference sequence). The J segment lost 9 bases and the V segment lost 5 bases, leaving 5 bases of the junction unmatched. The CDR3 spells CASSPGTGTSPLHF. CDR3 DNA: TGTGCCAGCAGTCCCGGGACAGGGACTTCACCCCTCCACTTT.

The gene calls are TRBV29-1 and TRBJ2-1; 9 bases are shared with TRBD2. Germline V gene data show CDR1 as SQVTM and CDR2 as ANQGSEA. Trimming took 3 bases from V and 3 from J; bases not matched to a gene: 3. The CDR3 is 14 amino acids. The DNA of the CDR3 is TGCAGCGTTGAGTTGCGGGAGGGCTACAATGAGCAGTTCTTC. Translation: CSVELREGYNEQFF.

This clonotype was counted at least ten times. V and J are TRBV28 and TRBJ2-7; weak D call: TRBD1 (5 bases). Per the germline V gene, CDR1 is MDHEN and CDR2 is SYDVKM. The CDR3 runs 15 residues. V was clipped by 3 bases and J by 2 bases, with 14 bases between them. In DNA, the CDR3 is TGTGCCAGCAGTTTGTACAGGTGGGGTCCCTACGAGCAGTACTTC. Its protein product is CASSLYRWGPYEQYF.

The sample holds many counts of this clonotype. CDR3 residues: CASSQAERGYEQYF. The CDR3 DNA follows: TGCGCCAGCAGCCAAGCGGAGAGAGGCTACGAGCAGTACTTC. The chain carries TRBV4-3 and TRBJ2-7; D is unresolved. The ends were cut back, 1 base at V and 3 bases at J, with 10 bases in the middle. The CDR3 has 14 residues. Germline V lookup: CDR1 LGHNA, CDR2 YSLEER.

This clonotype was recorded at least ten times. Written as DNA, the CDR3 is TGTGCCAGCAGCGCCGATTCAAGTTGGTACGAGCAGTACTTC. Translating gives CASSADSSWYEQYF. The V call is TRBV9, the J call TRBJ2-7; no clear D gene. The CDR3 contains 14 residues. Trimming took off 3 bases at V and 4 bases at J, with 14 bases between the two ends. Germline CDR1 is SGDLS and CDR2 is YYNGEE.

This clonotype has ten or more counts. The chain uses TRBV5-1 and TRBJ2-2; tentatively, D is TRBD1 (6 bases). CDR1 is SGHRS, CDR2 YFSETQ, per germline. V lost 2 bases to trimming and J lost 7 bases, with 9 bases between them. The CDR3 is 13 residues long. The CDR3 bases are TGCGCCAGCAGCTTACAGGGCGGCGGGGAGCTGTTTTTT. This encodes CASSLQGGGELFF.

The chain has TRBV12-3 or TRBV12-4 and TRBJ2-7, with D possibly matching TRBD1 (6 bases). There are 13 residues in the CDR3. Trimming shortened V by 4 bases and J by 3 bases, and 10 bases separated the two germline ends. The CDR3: CASSYGTHYEQYF. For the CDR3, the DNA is TGTGCCAGCAGTTACGGGACACACTACGAGCAGTACTTC.

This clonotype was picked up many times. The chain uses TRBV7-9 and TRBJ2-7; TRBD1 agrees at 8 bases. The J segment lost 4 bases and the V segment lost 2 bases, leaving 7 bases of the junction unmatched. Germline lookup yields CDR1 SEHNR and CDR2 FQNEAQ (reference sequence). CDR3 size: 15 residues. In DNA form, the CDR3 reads TGTGCCAGCAGCTTAAAGGGGACAGGATTTTACGAGCAGTACTTC. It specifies CASSLKGTGFYEQYF. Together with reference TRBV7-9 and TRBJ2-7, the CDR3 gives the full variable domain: DTGVSQNPRHKITKRGQNVTFRCDPISEHNRLYWYRQTLGQGPEFLTYFQNEAQLEKSRLLSDRFSAERPKGSFSTLEIQRTEQGDSAMYLCASSLKGTGFYEQYFGPGTRLTVT.

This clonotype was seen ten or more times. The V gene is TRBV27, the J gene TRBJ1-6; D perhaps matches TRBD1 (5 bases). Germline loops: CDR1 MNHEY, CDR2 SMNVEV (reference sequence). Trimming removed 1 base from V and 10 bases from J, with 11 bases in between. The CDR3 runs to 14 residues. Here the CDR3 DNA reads TGTGCCAGCAGTTTATTTGGGACGACCTCACCCCTCCACTTT. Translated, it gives CASSLFGTTSPLHF.